This T cell receptor beta chain appears in the sequencing data of a study of blood T cell repertoires in COVID-19 (dated by TCRdb to the early 2020s). Context from the whole study: Samples from collaborators originated in the United States, Italy and Spain and spanned both the acute and convalescent phases of COVID-19. Samples were obtained from the ongoing ImmuneRACE study (first 160 participants) and from 1,254 subjects provided by 6 global collaborators. Where available, HLA class I and class II types were obtained from metadata supplied by the sample provider rather than from assay-based typing. A de-identified subject ID, COVID-19 status, age in years and sex were almost always included in the sample metadata. The prospective study material was composed of cDNA or gDNA derived from T cells, B-cell-depleted T cells, or PBMCs. The dataset comprised deeply sampled blood TCRbeta repertoires from subjects exposed to, actively infected with, or recovered from COVID-19. A freely available public database, intended as a resource for researchers studying the immune response to SARS-CoV-2, is where the repertoires were released.

General conclusions and limits of the study: The quantity of clinical and demographic metadata differed by source and by participant and was supplied without curation.

Including the terminal cysteine and phenylalanine, the CDR3 comprises 13 residues. CDR3 DNA only is kept here, 39 bases in frame from base 1. A distance of 12 bases separates the germline ends of V and J, which lose 5 bases and 7 bases respectively. CDR1 SGHVS and CDR2 FQNEAQ were looked up in the germline V gene. TCRbeta CDR3 regions were amplified from genomic DNA by means of the immunoSEQ Assay, a bias-controlled multiplex PCR. In the original analysis: The number of nucleated cells in each sample was estimated by amplification of reference gene primers within the assay. To quantify the absolute abundance of each unique TCRbeta CDR3 rearrangement, sequence reads were collapsed and filtered. For each sample, productive Simpson clonality was calculated as the square root of Simpson's diversity index across productive rearrangements. The source is immuneACCESS, and TCRdb retained only in-frame sequences with V and J called. Part of the clones is not carried over; for the studies checked, unresolved V genes explain less than half of this, and the remainder is unexplained. The V and J calls and clone size are taken from that table; D and trimming were inferred from the DNA. In all, the sample holds 75,000 to 95,000 clones, and more than 65% of those were seen once. The top ten constitute approximately 6.5% of the sample.

On this clone: It has no known antigen specificity. There are no base qualities to consult, and no much larger clone falls within one base.

Each collaborating institution followed its own protocols to collect whole blood in K2EDTA tubes. For TCRbeta analysis, collaborators shipped samples as frozen whole blood, isolated PBMCs, or DNA extracted from either of those sample types. The receptor was isolated from a man between 60 and 75 years old with acute or convalescent COVID-19. The chain joins TRBV7-8 to TRBJ1-5, with the D gene uncertain. Sequenced sample: peripheral blood. The DNA sequence reads TGTGCCAGCAGCCCCGCTGCGGGGCAGCCCCAGCATTTT. Its translation reads: CASSPAAGQPQHF.